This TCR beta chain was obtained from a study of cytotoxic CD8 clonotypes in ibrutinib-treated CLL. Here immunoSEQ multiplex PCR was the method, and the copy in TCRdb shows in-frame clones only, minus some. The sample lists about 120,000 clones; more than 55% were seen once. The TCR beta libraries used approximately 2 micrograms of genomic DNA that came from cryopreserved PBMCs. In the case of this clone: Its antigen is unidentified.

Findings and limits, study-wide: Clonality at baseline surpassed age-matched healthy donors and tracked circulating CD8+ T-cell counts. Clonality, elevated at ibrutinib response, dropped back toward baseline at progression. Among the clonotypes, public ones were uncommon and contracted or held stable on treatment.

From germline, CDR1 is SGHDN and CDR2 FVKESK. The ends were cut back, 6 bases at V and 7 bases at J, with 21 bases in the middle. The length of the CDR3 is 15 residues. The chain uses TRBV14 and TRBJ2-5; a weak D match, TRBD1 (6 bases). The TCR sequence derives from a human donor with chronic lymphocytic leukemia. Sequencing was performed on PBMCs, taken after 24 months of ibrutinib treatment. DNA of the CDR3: TGTGCCAGCAGTCCAGGGGTCCCCTCGCGTGGGACCCAGTACTTC. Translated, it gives CASSPGVPSRGTQYF.